This T cell receptor (beta chain) was observed in a study of T cells after yellow fever vaccination. Study-level results: There was a possibility that FACS-sorted repertoires contained abundant clonotypes contaminating from the bulk population. Peaking faster, on day 5 versus 15, the secondary response was nonetheless weaker. Most primary-vaccination clones recurred post-booster (roughly 96% CD4, over 70% CD8).

This clonotype was counted a few times. The antigen is undetermined. Conversion of TCR transcripts into cDNA relied on 5'RACE template switching, which added a universal primer site and UMIs. TCRdb used MiXCR to reprocess the 5' RACE reads, holding one entry per CDR3 protein. The sample carries around 310,000 distinct CDR3 sequences, approximately 4% recorded once. This CDR3 has 15 amino acids. Trimming removed 0 bases from V and 6 bases from J, with 10 bases in between. Per germline, CDR1 SGHRS and CDR2 YFSETQ. This clonotype was sampled from a man aged 18-30 years who received the YFV17D yellow fever vaccine. Material: PBMCs, obtained 15 days after the yellow fever booster vaccination. The chain joins TRBV5-1 to TRBJ1-6; D is possibly TRBD1 (5 bases). CDR3 DNA sequence: TGCGCCAGCAGCTTGGACCCAGGGATTAATTCACCCCTCCACTTT. It specifies CASSLDPGINSPLHF.